This is a list of T cell receptor beta chains from one sample in a study of T-cell reconstitution after alpha-beta-depleted transplantation in children. TCRdb re-derived calls from the PCR reads in MiXCR, one entry per CDR3 protein. This table has 400,000 to 550,000 distinct CDR3 sequences, over 9.5% appearing once. This specimen consisted of PBMCs, obtained before TCRalphabeta/CD19-depleted stem cell transplant. Receptor source: a child aged 2 to 15 with inherited bone marrow failure, due to receive a stem cell transplant. Each CDR3 is given with its conserved first and last residue. The D gene is left open where the match is weak. Only part of the rows carry a size: once, few, many, or a class if the clone is expanded.

TRBJ2-1	many	.	TRBV28	TGTGCCAGCAGTTTCCGTGAAGGGGGGCGGGATGAGCAGTTCTTC	CASSFREGGRDEQFF
TRBJ1-2	many	TRBD1	TRBV6-5	TGTGCCAGCAGTTACCGTTTAAGGACAGGGCCTAACTATGGCTACACCTTC	CASSYRLRTGPNYGYTF
TRBJ2-5	.	.	TRBV28	TGTGCCAGCAGCAACCCGGACTGGCAGGGTGAGACCCAGTACTTC	CASSNPDWQGETQYF
TRBJ1-1	many	TRBD1	TRBV20-1	TGCAGTGCGTCCAGGGGGGTTGGAACTGAAGCTTTCTTT	CSASRGVGTEAFF
TRBJ1-1	.	TRBD1	TRBV14	TGTGCCAGCAGCCGCCTCAGGGGGCTGGTGAACACTGAAGCTTTCTTT	CASSRLRGLVNTEAFF
TRBJ2-2	.	.	TRBV5-4	TGTGCCAGCAGAGGAGGGACCCCCTCGGGCACCGGGGAGCTGTTTTTT	CASRGGTPSGTGELFF
TRBJ2-5	many	.	TRBV12-3/TRBV12-4	TGTGCCAGCAGTTTGTTTGGGACTCGCGGGGAGACCCAGTACTTC	CASSLFGTRGETQYF
TRBJ2-5	many	.	TRBV29-1	TGCAGCGTTACGGCCTCGGACAGAGAAGAGACCCAGTACTTC	CSVTASDREETQYF
TRBJ2-5	.	.	TRBV9	TGTGCCAGCAGCGACCTGGGAGAGACCCAGTACTTC	CASSDLGETQYF
TRBJ2-7	many	TRBD2	TRBV12-3/TRBV12-4	TGTGCCAGCAGTTTAGAGGGGGGGACTAGCTGGTACGAGCAGTACTTC	CASSLEGGTSWYEQYF
TRBJ1-1	many	TRBD1	TRBV5-1	TGCGCCAGCATGACAGGGGGATTCTTGAACACTGAAGCTTTCTTT	CASMTGGFLNTEAFF
TRBJ2-4	many	.	TRBV11-2	TGTGCCAGCAGCTTAGATTTGGACGCTAACATTCAGTACTTC	CASSLDLDANIQYF
TRBJ2-2	many	.	TRBV7-6	TGTGCCAGCAGCCCTGTGGGCAGGGGGGCCGGGGAGCTGTTTTTT	CASSPVGRGAGELFF
TRBJ2-7	many	.	TRBV6-2/TRBV6-3	TGTGCCAGCATCTCCGGCAGGGCCGAGGACCGATACGAGCAGTACTTC	CASISGRAEDRYEQYF
TRBJ2-7	many	TRBD1	TRBV28	TGTGCCAGCAGTTCTGAGGGGGCCCTTGCCTACGAGCAGTACTTC	CASSSEGALAYEQYF
TRBJ2-7	.	.	TRBV20-1	TGCAGTGCTCGGTTGATTGGGTACGAGCAGTACTTC	CSARLIGYEQYF
TRBJ2-7	many	.	TRBV7-9	TGTGCCAGCAGCTTCCGGGACATTTCCTACGAGCAGTACTTC	CASSFRDISYEQYF
TRBJ1-6	many	.	TRBV4-3	TGCGCCAGCAGCCGACGTTCTTTGGAGGCTCGGGGTTCACCCCTCCACTTT	CASSRRSLEARGSPLHF
TRBJ2-3	.	TRBD2	TRBV6-5	TGTGCCAGCAGTTACCGGTCCCGGCCTAGCGGGACGACAGATACGCAGTATTTT	CASSYRSRPSGTTDTQYF
TRBJ2-5	many	.	TRBV7-2	TGTGCCAGCAGCCCCCGGATGTACCAAGAGACCCAGTACTTC	CASSPRMYQETQYF